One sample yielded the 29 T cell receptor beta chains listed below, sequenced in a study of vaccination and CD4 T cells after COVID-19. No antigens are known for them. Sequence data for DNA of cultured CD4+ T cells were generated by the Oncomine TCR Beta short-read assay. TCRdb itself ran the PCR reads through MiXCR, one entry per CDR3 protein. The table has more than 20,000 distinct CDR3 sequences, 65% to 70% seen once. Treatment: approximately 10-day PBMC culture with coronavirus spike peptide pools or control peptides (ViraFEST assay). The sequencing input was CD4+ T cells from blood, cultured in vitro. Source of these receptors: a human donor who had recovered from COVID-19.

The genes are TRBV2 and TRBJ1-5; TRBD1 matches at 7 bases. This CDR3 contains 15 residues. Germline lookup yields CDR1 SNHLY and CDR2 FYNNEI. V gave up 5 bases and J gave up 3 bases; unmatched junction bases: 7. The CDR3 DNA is TGTGCCAGCAGTCGGAACAGGGGTGACAATCAGCCCCAGCATTTT. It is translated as CASSRNRGDNQPQHF.

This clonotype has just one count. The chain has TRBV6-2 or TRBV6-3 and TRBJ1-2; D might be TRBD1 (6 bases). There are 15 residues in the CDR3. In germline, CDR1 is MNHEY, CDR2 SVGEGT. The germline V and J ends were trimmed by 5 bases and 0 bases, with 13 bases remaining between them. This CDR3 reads CASSRTDRANYGYTF. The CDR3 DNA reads TGTGCCAGCAGTCGTACGGACAGAGCTAACTATGGCTACACCTTC.

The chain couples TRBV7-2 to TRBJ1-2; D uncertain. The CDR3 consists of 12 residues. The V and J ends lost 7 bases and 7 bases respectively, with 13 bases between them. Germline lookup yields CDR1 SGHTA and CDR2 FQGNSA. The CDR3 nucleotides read TGTGCCAGCACCCCCGCCGTGCGTGGCTACACCTTC. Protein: CASTPAVRGYTF.

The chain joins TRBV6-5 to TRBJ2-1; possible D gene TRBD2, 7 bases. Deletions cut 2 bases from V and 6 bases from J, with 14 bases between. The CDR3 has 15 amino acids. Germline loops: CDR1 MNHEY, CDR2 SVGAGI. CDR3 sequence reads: CASSYGGAGSNEQFF. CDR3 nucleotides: TGTGCCAGCAGTTACGGGGGGGCCGGCAGCAATGAGCAGTTCTTC.

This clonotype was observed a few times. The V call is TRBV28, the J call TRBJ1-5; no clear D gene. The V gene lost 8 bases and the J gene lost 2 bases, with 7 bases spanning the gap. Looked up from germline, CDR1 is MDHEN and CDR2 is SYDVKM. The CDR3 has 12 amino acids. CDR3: CASGSGNQPQHF. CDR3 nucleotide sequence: TGTGCCAGCGGGTCGGGCAATCAGCCCCAGCATTTT.

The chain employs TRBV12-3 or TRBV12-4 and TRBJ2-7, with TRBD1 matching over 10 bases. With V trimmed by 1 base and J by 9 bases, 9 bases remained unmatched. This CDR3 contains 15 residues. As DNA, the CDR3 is TGTGCCAGCAGTTTAGGGACAGGGGGTCGGGTTCTGCAGTACTTC. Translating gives CASSLGTGGRVLQYF.

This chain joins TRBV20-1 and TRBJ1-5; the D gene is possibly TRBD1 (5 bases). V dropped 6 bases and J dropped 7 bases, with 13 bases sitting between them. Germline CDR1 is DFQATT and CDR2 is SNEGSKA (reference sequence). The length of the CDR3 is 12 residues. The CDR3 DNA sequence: TGCAGTGCCCAGGGTAGCGGGCAGCCCCAGCATTTT. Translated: CSAQGSGQPQHF.

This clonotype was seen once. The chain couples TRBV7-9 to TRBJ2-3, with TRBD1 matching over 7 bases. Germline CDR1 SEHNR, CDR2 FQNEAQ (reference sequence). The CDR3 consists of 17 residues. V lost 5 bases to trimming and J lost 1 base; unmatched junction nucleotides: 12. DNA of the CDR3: TGTGCCAGCAGCCCCTTGACAGGGAGACCGCGCACAGATACGCAGTATTTT. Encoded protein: CASSPLTGRPRTDTQYF. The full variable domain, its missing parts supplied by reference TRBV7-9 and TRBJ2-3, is DTGVSQNPRHKITKRGQNVTFRCDPISEHNRLYWYRQTLGQGPEFLTYFQNEAQLEKSRLLSDRFSAERPKGSFSTLEIQRTEQGDSAMYLCASSPLTGRPRTDTQYFGPGTRLTVL.

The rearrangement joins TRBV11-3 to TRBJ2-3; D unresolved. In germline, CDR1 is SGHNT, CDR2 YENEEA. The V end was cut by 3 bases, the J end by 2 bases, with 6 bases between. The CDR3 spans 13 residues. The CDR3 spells CASSFVLTDTQYF. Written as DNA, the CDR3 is TGTGCCAGCAGCTTCGTGCTCACAGATACGCAGTATTTT.

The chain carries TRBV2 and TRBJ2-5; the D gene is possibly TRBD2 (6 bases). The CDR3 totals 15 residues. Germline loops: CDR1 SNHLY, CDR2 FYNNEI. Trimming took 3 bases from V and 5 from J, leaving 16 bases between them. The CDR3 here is CASSEGWRGRETQYF. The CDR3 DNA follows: TGTGCCAGCAGTGAGGGCTGGAGGGGACGGGAGACCCAGTACTTC.

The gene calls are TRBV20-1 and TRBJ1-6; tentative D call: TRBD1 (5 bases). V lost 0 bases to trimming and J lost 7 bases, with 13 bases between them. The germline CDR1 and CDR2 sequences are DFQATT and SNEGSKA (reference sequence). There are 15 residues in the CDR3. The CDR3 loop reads CSARDAGTGNSPLHF. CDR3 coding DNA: TGCAGTGCTAGAGATGCCGGGACGGGCAATTCACCCCTCCACTTT.

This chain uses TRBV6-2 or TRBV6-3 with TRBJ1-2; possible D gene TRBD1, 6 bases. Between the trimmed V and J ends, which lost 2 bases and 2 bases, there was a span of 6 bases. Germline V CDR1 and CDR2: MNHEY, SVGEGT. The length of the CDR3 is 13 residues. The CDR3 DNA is TGTGCCAGCAGTTACGGGACAAACTATGGCTACACCTTC. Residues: CASSYGTNYGYTF.

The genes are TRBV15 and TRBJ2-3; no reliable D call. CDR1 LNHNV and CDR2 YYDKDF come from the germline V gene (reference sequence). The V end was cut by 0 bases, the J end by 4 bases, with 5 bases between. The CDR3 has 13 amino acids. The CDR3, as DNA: TGTGCCACCAGCAGAGATAAACCAGATACGCAGTATTTT. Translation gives CATSRDKPDTQYF.

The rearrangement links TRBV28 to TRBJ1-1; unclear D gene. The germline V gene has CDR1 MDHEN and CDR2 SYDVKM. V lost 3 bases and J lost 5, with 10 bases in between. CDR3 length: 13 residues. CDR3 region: CASSFGSGTEAFF. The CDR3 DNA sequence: TGTGCCAGCAGTTTCGGGTCGGGGACTGAAGCTTTCTTT.

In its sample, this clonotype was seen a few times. The CDR3 DNA is TGTGCCAGCACTAACCTACAGGGGCTGGGGTTTCAGCCCCAGCATTTT. It translates to CASTNLQGLGFQPQHF. The chain has TRBV6-2 or TRBV6-3 and TRBJ1-5; 7 bases match TRBD1. After removal of 7 bases from V and 6 bases from J, the junction contained 15 bases not matched to a gene. Germline CDR1 and CDR2: MNHEY and SVGEGT. The CDR3 is 16 amino acids.

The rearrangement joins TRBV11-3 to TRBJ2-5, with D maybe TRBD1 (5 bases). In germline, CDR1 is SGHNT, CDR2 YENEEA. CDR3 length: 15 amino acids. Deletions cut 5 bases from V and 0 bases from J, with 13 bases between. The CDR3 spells CASSILGQYQETQYF. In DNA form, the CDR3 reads TGTGCCAGCAGCATCTTGGGGCAGTACCAAGAGACCCAGTACTTC.

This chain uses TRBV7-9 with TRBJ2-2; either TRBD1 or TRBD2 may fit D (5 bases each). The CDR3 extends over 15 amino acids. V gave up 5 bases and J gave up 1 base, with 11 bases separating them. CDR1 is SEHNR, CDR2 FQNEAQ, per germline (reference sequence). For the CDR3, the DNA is TGTGCCAGCAGCCAAGGGACGTTGAACACCGGGGAGCTGTTTTTT. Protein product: CASSQGTLNTGELFF.

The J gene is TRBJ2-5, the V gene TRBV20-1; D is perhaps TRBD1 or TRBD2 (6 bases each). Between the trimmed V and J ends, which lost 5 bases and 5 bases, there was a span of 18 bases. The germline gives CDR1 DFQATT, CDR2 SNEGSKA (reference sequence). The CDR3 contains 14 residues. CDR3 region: CSAGPGGGGETQYF. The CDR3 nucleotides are TGCAGTGCTGGACCCGGGGGCGGCGGGGAGACCCAGTACTTC.

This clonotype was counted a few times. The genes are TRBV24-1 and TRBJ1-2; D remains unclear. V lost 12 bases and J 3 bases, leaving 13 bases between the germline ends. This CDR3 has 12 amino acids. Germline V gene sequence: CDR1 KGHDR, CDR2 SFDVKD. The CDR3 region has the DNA TGTGCCCCCATCGGGGTGGACTATGGCTACACCTTC. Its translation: CAPIGVDYGYTF.

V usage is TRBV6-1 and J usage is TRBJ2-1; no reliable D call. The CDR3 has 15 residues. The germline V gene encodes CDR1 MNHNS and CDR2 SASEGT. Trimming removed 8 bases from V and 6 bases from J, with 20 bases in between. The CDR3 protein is CASGWTAGPGNEQFF. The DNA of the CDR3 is TGTGCCAGCGGATGGACCGCCGGACCGGGCAATGAGCAGTTCTTC.

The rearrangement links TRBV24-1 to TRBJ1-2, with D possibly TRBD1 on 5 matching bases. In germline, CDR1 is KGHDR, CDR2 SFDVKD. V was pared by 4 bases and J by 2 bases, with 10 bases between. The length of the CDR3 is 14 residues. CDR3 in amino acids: CATSDPGRNYGYTF. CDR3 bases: TGTGCCACCAGTGACCCGGGACGGAACTATGGCTACACCTTC.

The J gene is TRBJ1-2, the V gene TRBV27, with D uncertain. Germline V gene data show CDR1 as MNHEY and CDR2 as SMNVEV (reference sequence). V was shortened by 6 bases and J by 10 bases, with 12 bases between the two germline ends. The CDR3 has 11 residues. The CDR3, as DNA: TGTGCCAGCAGCAAGAGACCTGACTACACCTTC. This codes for CASSKRPDYTF.

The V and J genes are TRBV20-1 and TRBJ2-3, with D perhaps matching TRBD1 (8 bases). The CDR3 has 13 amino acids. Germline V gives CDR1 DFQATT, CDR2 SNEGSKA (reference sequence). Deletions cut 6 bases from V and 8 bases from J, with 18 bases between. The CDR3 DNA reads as TGCAGTGCAATGGACAGGGAGGGGGGTACGCAGTATTTT. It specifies CSAMDREGGTQYF.

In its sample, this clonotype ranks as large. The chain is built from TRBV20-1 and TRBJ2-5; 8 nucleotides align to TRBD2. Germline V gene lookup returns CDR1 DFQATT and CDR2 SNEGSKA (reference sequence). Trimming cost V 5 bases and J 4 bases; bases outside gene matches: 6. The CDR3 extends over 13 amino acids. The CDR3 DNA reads TGCAGTGCTCGGGGGGGGGCGCCAGAGACCCAGTACTTC. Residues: CSARGGAPETQYF.

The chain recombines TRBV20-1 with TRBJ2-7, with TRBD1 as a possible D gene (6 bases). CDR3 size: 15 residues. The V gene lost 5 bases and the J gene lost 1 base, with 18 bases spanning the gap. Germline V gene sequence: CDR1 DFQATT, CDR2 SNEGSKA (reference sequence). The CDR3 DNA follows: TGCAGTGCTCTAGATTTAGGGCAGGGGTCCTACGAGCAGTACTTC. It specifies CSALDLGQGSYEQYF.

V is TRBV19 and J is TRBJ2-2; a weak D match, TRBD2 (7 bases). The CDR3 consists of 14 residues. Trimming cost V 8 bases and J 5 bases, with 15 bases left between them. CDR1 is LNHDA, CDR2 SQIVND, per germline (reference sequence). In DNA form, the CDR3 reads TGTGCCAGTGGCGAAAAGGGGGGGACCGGGGAGCTGTTTTTT. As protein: CASGEKGGTGELFF.

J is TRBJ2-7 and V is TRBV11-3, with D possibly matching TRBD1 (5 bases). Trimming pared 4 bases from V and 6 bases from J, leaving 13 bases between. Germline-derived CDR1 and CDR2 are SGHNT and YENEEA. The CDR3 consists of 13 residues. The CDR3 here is CASSSRAGFEQYF. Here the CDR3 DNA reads TGTGCCAGCAGCTCCCGGGCAGGGTTCGAGCAGTACTTC.

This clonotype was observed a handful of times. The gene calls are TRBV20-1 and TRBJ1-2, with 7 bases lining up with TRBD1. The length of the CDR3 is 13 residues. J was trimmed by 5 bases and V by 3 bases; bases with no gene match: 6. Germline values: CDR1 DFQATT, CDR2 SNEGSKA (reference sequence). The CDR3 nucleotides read TGCAGTGCTAGGTACCCAGGGGGGTATGGCTACACCTTC. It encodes CSARYPGGYGYTF.

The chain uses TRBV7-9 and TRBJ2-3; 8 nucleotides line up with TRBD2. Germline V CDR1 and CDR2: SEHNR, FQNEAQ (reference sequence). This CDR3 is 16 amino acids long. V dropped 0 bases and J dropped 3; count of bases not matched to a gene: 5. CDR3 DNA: TGTGCCAGCAGCTTAGCGCCTGGCGGGGGGACAGATACGCAGTATTTT. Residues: CASSLAPGGGTDTQYF. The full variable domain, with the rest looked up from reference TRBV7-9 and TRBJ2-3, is DTGVSQNPRHKITKRGQNVTFRCDPISEHNRLYWYRQTLGQGPEFLTYFQNEAQLEKSRLLSDRFSAERPKGSFSTLEIQRTEQGDSAMYLCASSLAPGGGTDTQYFGPGTRLTVL.